Reported below is one T cell receptor beta chain. Its antigen is undetermined. Other DNA sequences in this sample translate to the same CDR3. Sorted populations all exceeded 95% purity. Trimming removed 0 bases from V and 4 bases from J; junction bases left unmatched: 3. Germline CDR1 is KGHSH and CDR2 is LQKENI. This CDR3 region has 14 residues. This sample was included in a study of beta chain features in type 1 diabetes. Study observations and caveats: Patients showed naive, central memory and Treg TCRB repertoires that appeared more similar than those of healthy donors.

Of the isolated RNA, all was reverse transcribed, and so the sequenced material was expressed TCRB transcripts. Sequencing was performed with immunoSEQ multiplex PCR; in TCRdb, only in-frame clones are kept and a portion is missing. The table has a few hundred thousand clones, about 14% seen once. The source is a woman aged 18-29 years in good health. V usage is TRBV18 and J usage is TRBJ2-7, with 7 bases matching TRBD1. The sample consisted of naive CD4+ T cells from blood. CDR3 sequence: CASSPPTGSYEQYF. The CDR3 DNA is TGTGCCAGCTCACCACCGACAGGGTCATACGAGCAGTACTTC. Based on the CDR3 plus reference TRBV18 and TRBJ2-7, the full variable domain is NAGVMQNPRHLVRRRGQEARLRCSPMKGHSHVYWYRQLPEEGLKFMVYLQKENIIDESGMPKERFSAEFPKEGPSILRIQQVVRGDSAAYFCASSPPTGSYEQYFGPGTRLTVT.